These T cell receptor beta chains were read from a single sample in a study of T-cell reconstitution after alpha-beta-depleted transplantation in children. TCRdb re-analysed the PCR reads in MiXCR, keeping a single row per CDR3 protein. This table holds about 460,000 distinct CDR3 sequences, over 9.5% found once. This specimen was PBMCs, mostly from graft donor cells, taken 180 days after TCRalphabeta/CD19-depleted stem cell transplant. The receptor source for this set is a female patient aged 2-9 years who had a stem cell transplant for aplastic anemia, so the T cells may come from the graft donor. The CDR3 runs from the conserved cysteine through the conserved F or W. A D gene is named only where the DNA matches it firmly. Size values are once, few and many counts, or a class for expanded clones, and some rows have none.

clone_size	v_call	d_call	j_call	cdr3_nt	cdr3_aa
few	TRBV7-8	.	TRBJ2-1	TGTGCCAGCAGCTTGGTACAGCTCACCAATGAGCAGTTCTTC	CASSLVQLTNEQFF
many	TRBV20-1	TRBD2	TRBJ2-2	TGCAGTGCAGGACTAGCGGGAGCCAGCGGGGAGCTGTTTTTT	CSAGLAGASGELFF
.	TRBV20-1	.	TRBJ2-2	TGCAGTGCGGAAGGCGGGGAGCTGTTTTTT	CSAEGGELFF
.	TRBV28	TRBD1	TRBJ1-4	TGTGCCAGCAGTTTTGATCAGAACAGGGGACTTGCAACTAATGAAAAACTGTTTTTT	CASSFDQNRGLATNEKLFF
.	TRBV18	TRBD2	TRBJ2-1	TGTGCCAGCTCACCACAGACCGGGACTACGGGTGAGCAGTTCTTC	CASSPQTGTTGEQFF
few	TRBV5-1	TRBD1	TRBJ2-7	TGCGCCAGCCGGGGACAGTCGAGCTCCTACGAGCAGTACTTC	CASRGQSSSYEQYF
many	TRBV4-3	.	TRBJ2-1	TGCGCCAGCAGCCAAGGGACACGGGGGCGGGATGAGCAGTTCTTC	CASSQGTRGRDEQFF
few	TRBV18	.	TRBJ2-4	TGTGCCAGCTCACCTACAGGGAAGGGCAAAAACATTCAGTACTTC	CASSPTGKGKNIQYF
.	TRBV27	TRBD1	TRBJ2-1	TGTGCCAGCAGTTTATGGGGACAGGAGTACAATGAGCAGTTCTTC	CASSLWGQEYNEQFF
.	TRBV6-5	TRBD2	TRBJ2-5	TGTGCCAGCAGTTTACGGGCGGGGGCCCAGTACTTC	CASSLRAGAQYF
few	TRBV28	TRBD1	TRBJ1-1	TGTGCCAGCACCCTGACAGGGGGTCGGACTGAAGCTTTCTTT	CASTLTGGRTEAFF
.	TRBV12-5	.	TRBJ2-1	TGTGCTAGTGGTTTCGATCCCGGTAGTGAGCAGTTCTTC	CASGFDPGSEQFF
many	TRBV12-3/TRBV12-4	.	TRBJ1-1	TGTGCCAGCAGGAAGGGAGGGGGGGACACTGAAGCTTTCTTT	CASRKGGGDTEAFF
few	TRBV4-3	TRBD1	TRBJ2-2	TGCGCCAGCAGCCAAAATTGGGGGACAGGCCCCTTATTCCTCACCGGGGAGCTGTTTTTT	CASSQNWGTGPLFLTGELFF
few	TRBV20-1	.	TRBJ2-2	TGCAGTGCTGTCCCTCGTTCCGGGGAGCTGTTTTTT	CSAVPRSGELFF
many	TRBV5-1	TRBD1	TRBJ2-5	TGCGCCAGCAGCGTCGGACAGGGGAGGGAGACCCAGTACTTC	CASSVGQGRETQYF
.	TRBV10-3	TRBD1	TRBJ1-6	TGTGCCATCAGTGGACAGGGGGAACCTTATAATTCACCCCTCCACTTT	CAISGQGEPYNSPLHF
few	TRBV6-5	.	TRBJ1-3	TGTGCCAGCACAGGGACTGGAAACACCATATATTTT	CASTGTGNTIYF
few	TRBV20-1	.	TRBJ2-3	TGCAGTGCTGAGGGGGACCTACCTCGCACAGATACGCAGTATTTT	CSAEGDLPRTDTQYF
.	TRBV6-2/TRBV6-3	.	TRBJ1-3	TGTGCCAGCAGCTCCCGTGGGTCCGCCATATATTTT	CASSSRGSAIYF
few	TRBV9	.	TRBJ2-3	TGTGCCAGCAGCGCAGGGCGCTTTTTCGGGACATCTCCTGATACGCAGTATTTT	CASSAGRFFGTSPDTQYF
.	TRBV24-1	.	TRBJ1-2	TGTGCCACCAGTGGCGCAGGGTATGGCTACACCTTC	CATSGAGYGYTF
.	TRBV5-1	.	TRBJ2-3	TGCGCCAGCAGCTTGAGGACCAGTGGAGATACGCAGTATTTT	CASSLRTSGDTQYF
.	TRBV5-4	TRBD1	TRBJ1-5	TGTGCCAGCAGCTTTCGGGCAGGGGGCGGAGGGAGCAATCAGCCCCAGCATTTT	CASSFRAGGGGSNQPQHF
few	TRBV7-2	.	TRBJ2-6	TGTGCCAGCAGCTTCCGGAGCGCTGGGGCCAACGTCCTGACTTTC	CASSFRSAGANVLTF
.	TRBV3-1	.	TRBJ2-1	TGTGCCAGCAGCCACTTATCGGGGAATGAGCAGTTCTTC	CASSHLSGNEQFF
.	TRBV20-1	.	TRBJ2-7	TGCAGTGCTAGAGATCTCGGGGCAGGTTCCTACGAGCAGTACTTC	CSARDLGAGSYEQYF
.	TRBV27	.	TRBJ1-1	TGTGCCAGCAGTTTTAAGGGGAACACTGAAGCTTTCTTT	CASSFKGNTEAFF
.	TRBV18	.	TRBJ1-5	TGTGCCAGCTCACTACGCGGGGGGGACAATCAGCCCCAGCATTTT	CASSLRGGDNQPQHF
few	TRBV6-2/TRBV6-3	.	TRBJ2-1	TGTGCCAGCACCTACAGGGCAAATGAGCAGTTCTTC	CASTYRANEQFF
few	TRBV2	.	TRBJ1-2	TGTGCCAGCAGTGCAGGGCCAAACTATGGCTACACCTTC	CASSAGPNYGYTF
few	TRBV12-3/TRBV12-4	.	TRBJ2-1	TGTGCCAGCACCCCGGACCCGCTCGCCAATGAGCAGTTCTTC	CASTPDPLANEQFF
few	TRBV6-2/TRBV6-3	.	TRBJ2-1	TGTGCCAGCAGCCTTTGGCGGGATGAAAATGAGCAGTTCTTC	CASSLWRDENEQFF
many	TRBV12-3/TRBV12-4	.	TRBJ1-5	TGTGCCAGCAGTGAAAGTCGGGTTTTCAATCAGCCCCAGCATTTT	CASSESRVFNQPQHF
few	TRBV5-1	.	TRBJ2-5	TGCGCCAGCAGCTTGGCCACGGTCCAAGAGACCCAGTACTTC	CASSLATVQETQYF
few	TRBV4-3	TRBD2	TRBJ2-7	TGCGCCAGCAGCCAGGGACTAGCGGATCCCGAGCAGTACTTC	CASSQGLADPEQYF
.	TRBV28	.	TRBJ2-5	TGTGCCAGCAGGAACCCGGACCGGAAGACCCAGTACTTC	CASRNPDRKTQYF
.	TRBV20-1	.	TRBJ1-5	TGCAGTGCTAGCGCCGGGGGGGGTCAGCCCCAGCATTTT	CSASAGGGQPQHF
.	TRBV19	TRBD2	TRBJ2-5	TGTGCCAGTAGTATAGATGGGGGTAGCGGGAGTGAGACCCAGTACTTC	CASSIDGGSGSETQYF
few	TRBV7-2	.	TRBJ1-6	TGTGCCAGCAGCTTCCGGGCGGATAATAATTCACCCCTCCACTTT	CASSFRADNNSPLHF
.	TRBV10-3	.	TRBJ1-1	TGTGCCATCAGTGGTGAGGGGCGAGCTTTCTTT	CAISGEGRAFF
many	TRBV5-6	.	TRBJ2-1	TGTGCCAGCAGCCAAAGCTCGATCCATGAGCAGTTCTTC	CASSQSSIHEQFF
few	TRBV12-3/TRBV12-4	TRBD2	TRBJ2-1	TGTGCCAGCAGACAAGGGAGTAGCGGGAGTTTAAATGAGCAGTTCTTC	CASRQGSSGSLNEQFF
.	TRBV20-1	.	TRBJ2-4	TGCAGTGCTAGATATACGGGAGTGGAGGGTAACAGTCAGTACTTC	CSARYTGVEGNSQYF
few	TRBV28	TRBD1	TRBJ2-5	TGTGCCAGCAGCCAGACAGGGGAGAAGACCCAGTACTTC	CASSQTGEKTQYF
many	TRBV27	.	TRBJ2-6	TGTGCCAGCAGTTCGGGGTCCGGGGCCAACGTCCTGACTTTC	CASSSGSGANVLTF
.	TRBV6-6	TRBD1	TRBJ1-2	TGTGCCAGCATCAGGGACAGGGCTGGCTACACCTTC	CASIRDRAGYTF
few	TRBV20-1	TRBD2	TRBJ2-1	TGCAGTGCTTGGAGCGGGGGCAGGGGTGAGCAGTTCTTC	CSAWSGGRGEQFF
few	TRBV9	TRBD1	TRBJ2-4	TGTGCCAGCAGCGTATCACAGGGGAATGGAAAAAACATTCAGTACTTC	CASSVSQGNGKNIQYF
few	TRBV29-1	.	TRBJ1-1	TGCAGCGTTGACTCGACAGAGGGAGCTGAAGCTTTCTTT	CSVDSTEGAEAFF
.	TRBV6-2/TRBV6-3	.	TRBJ2-1	TGTGCCAGCAGTGTACGAGGGCAGGGTATCAGGAATGAGCAGTTCTTC	CASSVRGQGIRNEQFF
few	TRBV18	.	TRBJ2-1	TGTGCCAGCTCACCACCAACGGGGGTAAGGGGGCTGTACAATGAGCAGTTCTTC	CASSPPTGVRGLYNEQFF
.	TRBV12-5	.	TRBJ2-5	TGTGCTAGTGGCCCGGAGGGTTTAGAGACCCAGTACTTC	CASGPEGLETQYF
.	TRBV12-3/TRBV12-4	TRBD2	TRBJ2-1	TGTGCCAGCAGTCCCTGGACTAGCGGGAGGGCCTTGGATGAGCAGTTCTTC	CASSPWTSGRALDEQFF
.	TRBV20-1	.	TRBJ1-3	TGCAGTGCTAGGTCTGACTCTGGAAACACCATATATTTT	CSARSDSGNTIYF
many	TRBV4-2	.	TRBJ2-7	TGTGCCAGCAGCCAAGTTCGTGGGCGGGCAACCTACGAGCAGTACTTC	CASSQVRGRATYEQYF
few	TRBV9	.	TRBJ2-5	TGTGCCAGCAGCGTCGACACCAACCAAGAGACCCAGTACTTC	CASSVDTNQETQYF
.	TRBV11-1	TRBD2	TRBJ2-1	TGTGCCAGCAGACCCCCCTTGGAGGGAGGGCCCACCTACAATGAGCAGTTCTTC	CASRPPLEGGPTYNEQFF
.	TRBV28	TRBD1	TRBJ1-5	TGTGCCAGCAGCGACACAGGGGGCAATCAGCCCCAGCATTTT	CASSDTGGNQPQHF
.	TRBV23-1	.	TRBJ1-1	TGCGCCAGCAGTCAATGGAGGGAGAACACTGAAGCTTTCTTT	CASSQWRENTEAFF